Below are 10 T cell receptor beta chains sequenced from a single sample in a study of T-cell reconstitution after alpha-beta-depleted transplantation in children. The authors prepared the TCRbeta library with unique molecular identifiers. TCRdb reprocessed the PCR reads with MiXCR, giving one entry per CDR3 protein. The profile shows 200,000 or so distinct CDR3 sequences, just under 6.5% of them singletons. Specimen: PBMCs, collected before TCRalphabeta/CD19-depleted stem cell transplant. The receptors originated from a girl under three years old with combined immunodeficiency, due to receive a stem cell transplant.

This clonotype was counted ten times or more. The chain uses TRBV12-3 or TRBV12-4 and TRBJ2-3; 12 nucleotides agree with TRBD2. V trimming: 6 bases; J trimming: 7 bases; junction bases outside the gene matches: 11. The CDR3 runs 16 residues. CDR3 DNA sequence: TGTGCCAGCAGGCAAAGTGGGACTAGCGGGTATAATACGCAGTATTTT. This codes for CASRQSGTSGYNTQYF.

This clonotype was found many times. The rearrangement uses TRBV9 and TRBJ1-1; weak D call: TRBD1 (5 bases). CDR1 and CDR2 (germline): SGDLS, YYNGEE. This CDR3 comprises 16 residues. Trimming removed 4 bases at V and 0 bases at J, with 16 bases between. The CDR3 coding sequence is TGTGCCAGCAGCTCCCGGGGGGAAGTAATGAACACTGAAGCTTTCTTT. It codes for CASSSRGEVMNTEAFF.

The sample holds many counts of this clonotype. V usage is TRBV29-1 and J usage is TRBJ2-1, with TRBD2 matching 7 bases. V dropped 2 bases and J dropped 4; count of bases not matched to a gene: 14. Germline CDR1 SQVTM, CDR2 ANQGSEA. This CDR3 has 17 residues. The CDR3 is CSVETQAGTNWYNEQFF. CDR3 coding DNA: TGCAGCGTTGAAACCCAAGCGGGGACTAATTGGTACAATGAGCAGTTCTTC.

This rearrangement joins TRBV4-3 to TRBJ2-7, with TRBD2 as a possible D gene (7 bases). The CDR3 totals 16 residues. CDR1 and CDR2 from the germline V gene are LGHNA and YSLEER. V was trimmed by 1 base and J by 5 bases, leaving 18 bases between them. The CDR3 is CASSQAFGGRRNEQYF. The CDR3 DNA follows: TGCGCCAGCAGCCAAGCTTTCGGGGGGCGCCGGAACGAGCAGTACTTC.

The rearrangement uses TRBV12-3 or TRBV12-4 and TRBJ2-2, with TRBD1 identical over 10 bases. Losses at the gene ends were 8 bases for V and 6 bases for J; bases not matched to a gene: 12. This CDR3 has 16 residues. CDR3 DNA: TGTGCCAGCTTGGGGGACAGGGGAGGTATGGCCGGGGAGCTGTTTTTT. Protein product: CASLGDRGGMAGELFF.

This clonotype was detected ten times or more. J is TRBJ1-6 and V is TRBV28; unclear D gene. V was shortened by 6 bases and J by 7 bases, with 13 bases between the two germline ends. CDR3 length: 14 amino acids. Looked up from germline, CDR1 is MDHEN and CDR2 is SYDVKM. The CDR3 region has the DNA TGTGCCAGCAGCCTACCGGCAGGAAATTCACCCCTCCACTTT. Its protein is CASSLPAGNSPLHF.

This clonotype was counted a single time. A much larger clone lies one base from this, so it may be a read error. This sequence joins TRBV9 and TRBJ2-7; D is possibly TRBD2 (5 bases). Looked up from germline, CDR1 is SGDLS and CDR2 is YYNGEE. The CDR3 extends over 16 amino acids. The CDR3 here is CASTPGGGRPSYELYF. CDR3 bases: TGTGCCAGCACCCCCGGCGGCGGGCGCCCCTCCTACGAGCTGTACTTC.

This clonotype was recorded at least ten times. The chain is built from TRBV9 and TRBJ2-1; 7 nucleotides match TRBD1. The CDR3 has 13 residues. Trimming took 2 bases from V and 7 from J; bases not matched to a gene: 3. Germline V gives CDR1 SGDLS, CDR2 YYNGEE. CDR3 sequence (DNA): TGTGCCAGCAGCGTCTCGACAGGGAATGAGCAGTTCTTC. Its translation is CASSVSTGNEQFF.

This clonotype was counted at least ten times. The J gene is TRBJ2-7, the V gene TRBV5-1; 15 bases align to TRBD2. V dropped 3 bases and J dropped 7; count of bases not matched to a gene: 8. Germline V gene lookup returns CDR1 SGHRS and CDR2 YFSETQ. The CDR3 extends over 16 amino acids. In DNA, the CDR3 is TGCGCCAGCAGCTCGGTCGGACTAGCGGGGGGGCGAGAGCAGTACTTC. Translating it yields CASSSVGLAGGREQYF.

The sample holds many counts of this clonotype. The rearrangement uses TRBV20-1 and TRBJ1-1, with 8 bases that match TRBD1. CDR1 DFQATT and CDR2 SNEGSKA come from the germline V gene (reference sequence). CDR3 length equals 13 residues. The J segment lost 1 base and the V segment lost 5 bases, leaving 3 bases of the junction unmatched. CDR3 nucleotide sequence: TGCAGTGCTGCTGACAGGGGGAACACTGAAGCTTTCTTT. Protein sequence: CSAADRGNTEAFF.